Each of the 21 T cell receptor beta chains below was sequenced from the same sample in a study of T cells in Graves' hyperthyroidism and ophthalmopathy. RNA transcripts gave rise to amplified TCR beta CDR3 regions. HTBI primers were the set used in a first-round RT-PCR of the TCR CDR3. TCRdb fed the multiplex PCR reads into MiXCR, producing one record per CDR3 protein. The sample has roughly 250,000 distinct CDR3 sequences; roughly 15% are singletons. Sequenced material: blood. These receptors were collected from a woman in her thirties or forties with Graves' hyperthyroidism that later progressed to Graves' ophthalmopathy.

This clonotype was detected only a few times. The CDR3 sequence: CASSQKPLQETQYF. The CDR3, as DNA: TGTGCCAGCAGTCAAAAACCGTTACAAGAGACCCAGTACTTC. The chain joins TRBV2 to TRBJ2-5; no reliable D call. The CDR3 spans 14 residues. In germline, CDR1 is SNHLY, CDR2 FYNNEI. V shed 5 bases and J shed 2 bases, with 12 bases lying between them.

This clonotype was observed many times. The rearrangement uses TRBV12-3 or TRBV12-4 and TRBJ1-4; tentatively, D is TRBD1 (5 bases). CDR3 length equals 15 residues. V lost 8 bases to trimming and J lost 0 bases, with 13 bases between them. CDR3 protein: CASRQGASTNEKLFF. The CDR3 DNA is TGTGCCAGCCGCCAAGGGGCATCAACTAATGAAAAACTGTTTTTT.

This clonotype was counted ten times or more. The CDR3 reads CASSPTANTLGYTF. The CDR3 DNA follows: TGTGCCAGCAGCCCAACCGCGAATACCCTTGGCTACACCTTC. The chain has TRBV7-9 and TRBJ1-2, with D unclear. This CDR3 region has 14 residues. Germline CDR1 is SEHNR and CDR2 is FQNEAQ (reference sequence). Trimming cost V 5 bases and J 7 bases, with 17 bases left between them.

At least ten counts were recorded for this clonotype. This chain connects TRBV2 to TRBJ2-5, with D unresolved. Germline loops: CDR1 SNHLY, CDR2 FYNNEI. The CDR3 runs 15 residues. With 0 bases removed from V and 1 base from J, the gap between germline ends came to 9 bases. The CDR3: CASSEAQVPQETQYF. CDR3 DNA: TGTGCCAGCAGTGAAGCCCAAGTTCCCCAAGAGACCCAGTACTTC. Full variable domain (missing parts from reference TRBV2 and TRBJ2-5): EPEVTQTPSHQVTQMGQEVILRCVPISNHLYFYWYRQILGQKVEFLVSFYNNEISEKSEIFDDQFSVERPDGSNFTLKIRSTKLEDSAMYFCASSEAQVPQETQYFGPGTRLLVL.

As regards this clonotype: This may be a read error: a much more frequent sequence differs by one nucleotide. The CDR3 sequence is CAIRFNLQETQCF. The DNA of the CDR3 is TGTGCCATCAGGTTTAACTTACAAGAGACCCAGTGCTTC. The rearrangement uses TRBV10-3 and TRBJ2-5; D uncertain. The CDR3 is 13 amino acids. Germline loops: CDR1 ENHRY, CDR2 SYGVKD.

The gene calls are TRBV7-2 and TRBJ2-3; 12 positions match TRBD2. Germline V gives CDR1 SGHTA, CDR2 FQGNSA. The V segment lost 1 base and the J segment 3 bases; nucleotides outside the gene matches: 5. This CDR3 region has 17 residues. DNA for the CDR3: TGTGCCAGCAGCTTAGTTGTTCTAGCGGGAGGGACAGATACGCAGTATTTT. Its protein is CASSLVVLAGGTDTQYF.

This clonotype has at least ten counts. The chain's CDR3 is CASSPRTGDGETQYF. The CDR3 nucleotides are TGTGCCAGCAGCCCCCGGACAGGGGACGGGGAGACCCAGTACTTC. This chain uses TRBV9 with TRBJ2-5; 9 positions match TRBD1. This CDR3 is built from 15 residues. V lost 4 bases and J lost 5; bases outside the gene matches: 9. Per germline, CDR1 SGDLS and CDR2 YYNGEE.

There are many counts of this clonotype. The chain is built from TRBV25-1 and TRBJ2-3, with 12 bases fitting TRBD2. V was pared by 2 bases and J by 11 bases, with 2 bases of the junction left unmatched. The germline V gene encodes CDR1 MGHDK and CDR2 SYGVNS. There are 13 residues in the CDR3. CDR3 residues: CASSEKLAGGQYF. In nucleotides, the CDR3 is TGTGCCAGCAGTGAAAAACTAGCGGGAGGGCAGTATTTT.

This rearrangement joins TRBV4-1 to TRBJ2-7, with 8 bases that match TRBD2. CDR1 and CDR2 (germline): MGHRA, YSYEKL. This CDR3 is 16 amino acids long. J gave up 4 bases and V 3 bases, and 11 bases lay outside the gene matches. This chain's CDR3 is CASSQLLAAAQYEQYF. The CDR3 coding sequence is TGCGCCAGCAGCCAGTTACTAGCGGCAGCACAGTACGAGCAGTACTTC.

This clonotype appeared many times. The V and J genes are TRBV28 and TRBJ2-3; D not certain. The V gene lost 4 bases and the J gene lost 4 bases, with 9 bases spanning the gap. CDR1 and CDR2 from the germline V gene are MDHEN and SYDVKM. The CDR3 length is 13 residues. CDR3 loop: CASSSQNPDTQYF. In nucleotides, the CDR3 is TGTGCCAGCAGTTCCCAAAATCCAGATACGCAGTATTTT. The whole variable domain, filled in from reference TRBV28 and TRBJ2-3, reads DVKVTQSSRYLVKRTGEKVFLECVQDMDHENMFWYRQDPGLGLRLIYFSYDVKMKEKGDIPEGYSVSREKKERFSLILESASTNQTSMYLCASSSQNPDTQYFGPGTRLTVL.

J is TRBJ1-1 and V is TRBV6-1; 7 nucleotides agree with TRBD1. CDR1 and CDR2 from the germline V gene are MNHNS and SASEGT. With V trimmed by 8 bases and J by 8 bases, 5 bases remained unmatched. The CDR3 runs to 11 residues. CDR3 loop: CASSGQREAFF. The CDR3 nucleotides are TGTGCCAGCTCGGGACAGAGAGAAGCTTTCTTT.

The chain has TRBV7-9 and TRBJ2-6; perhaps TRBD1 as D (6 bases). V was trimmed by 3 bases and J by 3 bases, leaving 9 bases between them. The germline V gene has CDR1 SEHNR and CDR2 FQNEAQ (reference sequence). The CDR3 is 15 amino acids. CDR3 region: CASSFNRVGANVLTF. The DNA for the CDR3 is TGTGCCAGCAGCTTTAACAGGGTTGGGGCCAACGTCCTGACTTTC.

The rearrangement joins TRBV3-1 to TRBJ2-5; 9 bases agree with TRBD2. Per germline, CDR1 LGHDT and CDR2 YNNKEL (reference sequence). The trim removed 7 bases at V and 0 bases at J, leaving 3 bases unmatched. The CDR3 runs to 14 residues. CDR3 protein: CASKTSGYQETQYF. The CDR3 DNA reads as TGTGCCAGCAAGACTAGCGGCTACCAAGAGACCCAGTACTTC.

V is TRBV6-1 and J is TRBJ2-7, with 7 bases matching TRBD2. The CDR3 is 15 residues long. The V segment lost 6 bases and the J segment 0 bases; nucleotides outside the gene matches: 8. Germline loops: CDR1 MNHNS, CDR2 SASEGT. Here the CDR3 reads CASSLSRGSSYEQYF. The CDR3 DNA follows: TGTGCCAGCAGCCTGTCTCGCGGGAGCTCCTACGAGCAGTACTTC.

With respect to this clonotype: A read error may be the cause here, since a much bigger clone is one base away. The chain combines TRBV29-1 with TRBJ2-1; the match to TRBD1 covers 9 bases. The CDR3 runs 11 residues. The germline gives CDR1 SQVTM, CDR2 ANQGSEA. CDR3 amino acids: CSVGQGNVQFF. Written as DNA, the CDR3 is TGCAGCGTGGGACAGGGCAATGTGCAGTTCTTC.

This clonotype was seen repeatedly, ten times or more. This chain uses TRBV7-9 with TRBJ2-7, with 7 bases identical to TRBD1. The CDR3 spans 15 residues. After removal of 3 bases from V and 5 bases from J, the junction contained 10 bases not matched to a gene. The V gene's germline CDR1 is SEHNR and CDR2 FQNEAQ (reference sequence). CDR3 region: CASSLSTGNLNEQYF. CDR3 nucleotide sequence: TGTGCCAGCAGCTTGTCGACAGGGAATTTGAACGAGCAGTACTTC.

This clonotype occurred many times. V and J are TRBV15 and TRBJ2-1; TRBD2 aligns across 8 bases. J lost 5 bases, V lost 1 base, and 4 bases had no gene match. The germline CDR1 and CDR2 sequences are LNHNV and YYDKDF (reference sequence). The CDR3 covers 15 residues. CDR3 sequence: CATSRGLAPNNEQFF. Here the CDR3 DNA reads TGTGCCACCAGCAGAGGACTAGCGCCCAACAATGAGCAGTTCTTC. Filled out from reference TRBV15 and TRBJ2-1, the complete variable domain reads DAMVIQNPRYQVTQFGKPVTLSCSQTLNHNVMYWYQQKSSQAPKLLFHYYDKDFNNEADTPDNFQSRRPNTSFCFLDIRSPGLGDTAMYLCATSRGLAPNNEQFFGPGTRLTVL.

This clonotype was seen many times. The CDR3 DNA reads as TGCAGTGCTAGAAGTGGTAGCGGGAGAGGAGATGAGCAGTTCTTC. This codes for CSARSGSGRGDEQFF. V gene TRBV20-1 combines with J gene TRBJ2-1, with 9 bases matching TRBD2. The CDR3 is 15 residues long. Trimming cost V 2 bases and J 8 bases; bases outside gene matches: 10. Looked up from germline, CDR1 is DFQATT and CDR2 is SNEGSKA (reference sequence).

This clonotype was counted at least ten times. The chain recombines TRBV4-1 with TRBJ1-2; D possibly corresponds to TRBD1 (6 bases). This CDR3 is built from 14 residues. Between the trimmed V and J ends, which lost 1 base and 4 bases, there was a span of 10 bases. Germline CDR1 is MGHRA and CDR2 is YSYEKL. CDR3: CASSQVVDSYGYTF. DNA of the CDR3: TGCGCCAGCAGCCAAGTAGTGGACAGCTATGGCTACACCTTC.

In regard to this clonotype: An end of the junction does not agree with germline; a read error may underlie this. This chain joins TRBV14 and TRBJ1-2; D ambiguous. CDR3 size: 14 residues. CDR1 SGHDN and CDR2 FVKESK come from the germline V gene. The CDR3 bases are TGTACCAGCAGCCAAGATGGGATGAGCTATGGCTACACCTTC. This gives the protein CTSSQDGMSYGYTF.

The rearrangement joins TRBV20-1 to TRBJ2-4, with D possibly matching TRBD1 (6 bases). CDR3 length equals 15 residues. The V and J ends lost 4 bases and 6 bases respectively, with 19 bases between them. Germline loops: CDR1 DFQATT, CDR2 SNEGSKA (reference sequence). CDR3 amino acids: CSAKPRDNLPNIQYF. Here the CDR3 DNA reads TGCAGTGCTAAACCCCGGGACAACCTCCCAAACATTCAGTACTTC.